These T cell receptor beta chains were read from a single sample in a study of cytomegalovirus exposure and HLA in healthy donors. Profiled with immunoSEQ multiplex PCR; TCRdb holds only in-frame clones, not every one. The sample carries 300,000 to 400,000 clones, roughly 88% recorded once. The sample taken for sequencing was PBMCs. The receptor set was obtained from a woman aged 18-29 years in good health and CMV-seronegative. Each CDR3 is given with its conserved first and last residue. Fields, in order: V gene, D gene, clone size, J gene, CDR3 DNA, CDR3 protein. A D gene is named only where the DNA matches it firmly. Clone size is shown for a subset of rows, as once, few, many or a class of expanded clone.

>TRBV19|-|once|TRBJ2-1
TGTGCCAGTAGTCATGGGGGGGGCGCTGAGCAGTTCTTC
CASSHGGGAEQFF
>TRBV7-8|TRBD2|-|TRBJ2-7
TGTGCCAGCAGCTTAACTAGCGACTACGAGCAGTACTTC
CASSLTSDYEQYF
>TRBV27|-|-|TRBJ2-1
TGTGCCAGCAGTTTACGCGGAAGCTCCTACAATGAGCAGTTCTTC
CASSLRGSSYNEQFF
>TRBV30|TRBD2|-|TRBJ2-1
TGTGCCTGGAGTGTAGGATTTGGACTAGCGAGAAATGAGCAGTTCTTC
CAWSVGFGLARNEQFF
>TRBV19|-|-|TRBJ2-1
TGTGCCAGTAGAGGACACCAGGTTGCTGAGCAGTTCTTC
CASRGHQVAEQFF
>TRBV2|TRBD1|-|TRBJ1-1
TGTGCCAGCCCAGCACCCCGGGACAGGGGAGTAAATCCTGAAGCTTTCTTT
CASPAPRDRGVNPEAFF
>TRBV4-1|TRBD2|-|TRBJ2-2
TGCGCCAGCAGCCGCGGGACTAGCGTCACCGGGGAGCTGTTTTTT
CASSRGTSVTGELFF
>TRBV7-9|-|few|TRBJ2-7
TGTGCCAGCACAAAGGGAGCCGGCGAGCAGTACTTC
CASTKGAGEQYF
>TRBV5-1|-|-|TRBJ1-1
TGCGCCAGCAGCTTGGTGCCAGGGGCAGCGAACACTGAAGCTTTCTTT
CASSLVPGAANTEAFF
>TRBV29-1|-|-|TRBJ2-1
TGCAGCGCCGCGGTAAAGTACAATGAGCAGTTCTTC
CSAAVKYNEQFF
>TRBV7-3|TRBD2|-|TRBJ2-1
TGTGCCAGCAGTGCAGATTGGCGGGAGGGGAACAATGAGCAGTTCTTC
CASSADWREGNNEQFF
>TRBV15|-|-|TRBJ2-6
TGTGCCACCAGCTCCCGGGTAGAGGGGGCCAACGTCCTGACTTTC
CATSSRVEGANVLTF
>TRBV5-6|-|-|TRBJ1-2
TGTGCCAGCAGCTATGACAGTTATGGCTACACCTTC
CASSYDSYGYTF
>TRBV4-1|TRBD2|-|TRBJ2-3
TGCGCCAGCAGCCCACTAGCGGGGGGTCTGGCAGATACGCAGTATTTT
CASSPLAGGLADTQYF
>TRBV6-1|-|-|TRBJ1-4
TGTGCCAGCCACAAAGAGGGAGACGTTGAAAAACTGTTTTTT
CASHKEGDVEKLFF
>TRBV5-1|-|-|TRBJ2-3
TGCGCCAGCAGCCCGGATTCAGGGGTAGGAACAGATACGCAGTATTTT
CASSPDSGVGTDTQYF
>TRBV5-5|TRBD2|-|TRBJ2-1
TGTGCCAGCAGCTTGTTGGGTTCGGGACTAGCGGGGAGGAATGAGCAGTTCTTC
CASSLLGSGLAGRNEQFF
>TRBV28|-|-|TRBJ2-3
TGTGCCAGCAGTTTAAGGCCGGGGGGCACAGATACGCAGTATTTT
CASSLRPGGTDTQYF
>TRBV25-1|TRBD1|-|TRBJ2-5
TGTGCCAGCAGTGAGCTGACAGGGGGCAGGGAGACCCAGTACTTC
CASSELTGGRETQYF
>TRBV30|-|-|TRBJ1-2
TGTGCCTGGAGTAGGCAGGCCTATGGCTACACCTTC
CAWSRQAYGYTF
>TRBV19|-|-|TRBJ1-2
TGTGCCAGTAGCACCACCCCCGGCGGTAACTATGGCTACACCTTC
CASSTTPGGNYGYTF
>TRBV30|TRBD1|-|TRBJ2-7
TGTGCCTGGAGCGACAGGGGCCACGAGCAGTACTTC
CAWSDRGHEQYF
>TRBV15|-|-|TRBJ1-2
TGTGCCACCAGCAGAGAAGCTAGCCCAGGTGGATACACCTTC
CATSREASPGGYTF
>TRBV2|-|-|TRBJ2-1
TGTGCCAGCAGTGGAGGGCCCTACAATGAGCAGTTCTTC
CASSGGPYNEQFF
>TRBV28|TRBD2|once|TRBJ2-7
TGTGCCAGCAGTATGGGACTAGCGGGATTTTACGAGCAGTACTTC
CASSMGLAGFYEQYF
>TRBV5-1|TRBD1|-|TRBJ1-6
TGCGCCAGCAGCTTGGGCCCCGCCGGGACAGGGGGCAATAATTCACCCCTCCACTTT
CASSLGPAGTGGNNSPLHF
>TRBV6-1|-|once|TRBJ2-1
TGTGCCAGCAGGACTACCGACAATGAGCAGTTCTTC
CASRTTDNEQFF
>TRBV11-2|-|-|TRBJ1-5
TGTGCCAGCAGCTTAGTCCCGGGGAACCAGCCCCAGCATTTT
CASSLVPGNQPQHF
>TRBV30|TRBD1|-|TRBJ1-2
TGTGCCTGGGGGACAGACTTTGGCGGCTACACCTTC
CAWGTDFGGYTF
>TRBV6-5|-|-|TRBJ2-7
TGTGCCAGCAGCAAGAGAGAGCAGTACTTC
CASSKREQYF
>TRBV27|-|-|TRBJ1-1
TGTGCCAGCAGTCCGACCGGAAGAAGGAGTGAAGCTTTCTTT
CASSPTGRRSEAFF
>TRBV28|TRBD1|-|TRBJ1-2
TGTGCCAGCAGGAGAAGAGGGGGCGATCTCTATGGCTACACCTTC
CASRRRGGDLYGYTF
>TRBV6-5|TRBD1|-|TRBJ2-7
TGTGCCAGCAGTGCCACAGGGGCCCGCCGGGACGAGCAGTACTTC
CASSATGARRDEQYF
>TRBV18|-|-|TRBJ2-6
TGTGCCAGCTCACCACCGAGATCTGTTTACTCTGGGGCCAACGTCCTGACTTTC
CASSPPRSVYSGANVLTF
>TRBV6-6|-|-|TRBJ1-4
TGTGCCAGCAGTTACTCGGGGACAATCCTGTTTTTT
CASSYSGTILFF
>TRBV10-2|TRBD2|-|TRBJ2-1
TGCGCCAGCAGTGAGTCGTTAGCGGGAGGGAATGAGCAGTTCTTC
CASSESLAGGNEQFF
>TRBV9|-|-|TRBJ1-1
TGTGCCAGCAGCCCAGGCGCGAACACTGAAGCTTTCTTT
CASSPGANTEAFF
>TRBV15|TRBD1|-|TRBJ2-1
TGTGCCACCAGCAGGGCCGCCGGGACAGGGGTAACTAATGAGCAGTTCTTC
CATSRAAGTGVTNEQFF
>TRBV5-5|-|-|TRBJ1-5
TGTGCCAGCAGCCTACAATACAGGGAGGGGAGCAATCAGCCCCAGCATTTT
CASSLQYREGSNQPQHF
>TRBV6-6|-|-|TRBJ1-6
TGTGCCAGCAGTTACATAGGACAAGAAAATTCACCCCTCCACTTT
CASSYIGQENSPLHF
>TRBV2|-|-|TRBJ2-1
TGTGCCAGCAAACCAGCGGAGACCCAAAATGAGCAGTTCTTC
CASKPAETQNEQFF
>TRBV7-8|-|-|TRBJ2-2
TGTGCCAGCAGCTTAGTTGCGCGGTCCGCCGGGGAGCTGTTTTTT
CASSLVARSAGELFF
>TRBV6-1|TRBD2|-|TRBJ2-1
TGTGCCAGCAGTGAGCGAGCGGGGGTCTCCTACAATGAGCAGTTCTTC
CASSERAGVSYNEQFF
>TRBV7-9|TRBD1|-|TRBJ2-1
TGTGCCAGCGCCCCTGACAGGGCCGCCCCGTTCTTC
CASAPDRAAPFF
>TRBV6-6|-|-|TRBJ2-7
TGTGCCAGCAGTCCGGACATCCCGAGCTCCTACGAGCAGTACTTC
CASSPDIPSSYEQYF
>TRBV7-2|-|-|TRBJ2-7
TGTGCCAGCAGCTCTACAAGGGGCGAGCAGTACTTC
CASSSTRGEQYF
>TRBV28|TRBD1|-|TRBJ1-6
TGTGCCAGCAGTCCCCTCCTCAGGGGGAGTTCACCCCTCCACTTT
CASSPLLRGSSPLHF
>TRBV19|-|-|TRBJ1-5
TGTGCCAGTAGTGTTACAGGGAGAGGACAGCCCCAGCATTTT
CASSVTGRGQPQHF
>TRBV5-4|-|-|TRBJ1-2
TGTGCCAGCAGCCCAACCCGGACAGAAAACTATGGCTACACCTTC
CASSPTRTENYGYTF